What follows are 25 T cell receptor beta chains derived from one specimen sequenced in a study of blood T cell repertoires in COVID-19. This table comes from immunoSEQ multiplex PCR, and its TCRdb copy is limited to in-frame clones, with some not included. Of hundreds of thousands of clones in the sample, 92% are singletons; the top ten hold more than 0.7%. Material: peripheral blood. These receptors were obtained from a man in his sixties with COVID-19, enrolled during active disease.

V usage is TRBV2 and J usage is TRBJ1-2; D remains unclear. V was clipped by 6 bases and J by 4 bases, with 18 bases between them. This CDR3 is 15 amino acids long. CDR1 is SNHLY and CDR2 is FYNNEI in the germline V gene. CDR3 in DNA: TGTGCCAGCAGGCCAAGTGGAGGGCACGGCTATGGCTACACCTTC. Encoded protein: CASRPSGGHGYGYTF.

J is TRBJ2-5 and V is TRBV6-5; no reliable D call. This CDR3 region has 13 residues. Germline V gene sequence: CDR1 MNHEY, CDR2 SVGAGI. Trimming pared 5 bases from V and 1 base from J, leaving 8 bases between. The DNA for the CDR3 is TGTGCCAGCAGTATGACAAGCCAAGAGACCCAGTACTTC. Translation gives CASSMTSQETQYF.

This rearrangement joins TRBV19 to TRBJ2-1, with 9 nucleotides matching TRBD1. Germline lookup yields CDR1 LNHDA and CDR2 SQIVND (reference sequence). J gave up 9 bases and V 6 bases, and 12 bases lay outside the gene matches. The CDR3 is 15 residues long. In DNA form, the CDR3 reads TGTGCCAGTAGGGGAGGGACAGGGTCTATCGGTGAGCAGTTCTTC. Translating it yields CASRGGTGSIGEQFF.

The chain couples TRBV19 to TRBJ1-5; possibly TRBD1 for D (6 bases). This CDR3 has 15 amino acids. The V and J ends lost 4 bases and 2 bases respectively, with 12 bases between them. The V gene's germline CDR1 is LNHDA and CDR2 SQIVND (reference sequence). The CDR3 region has the DNA TGTGCCAGTAGTACCACGGACAGCGGCAATCAGCCCCAGCATTTT. This sequence encodes CASSTTDSGNQPQHF.

V gene TRBV5-6 combines with J gene TRBJ2-7; tentatively, D is TRBD2 (6 bases). The germline V gene encodes CDR1 SGHDT and CDR2 YYEEEE. This CDR3 is built from 15 residues. Trimming shortened V by 2 bases and J by 3 bases, and 15 bases separated the two germline ends. The CDR3 reads CASSFRLASIYEQYF. The CDR3 DNA reads as TGTGCCAGCAGCTTTCGGCTAGCGTCGATCTACGAGCAGTACTTC.

This clone was recorded only once. J is TRBJ2-1 and V is TRBV7-2; 7 bases are shared with TRBD2. The CDR3 runs to 15 residues. With V trimmed by 5 bases and J by 3 bases, 7 bases remained unmatched. Germline V gives CDR1 SGHTA, CDR2 FQGNSA. The CDR3 coding sequence is TGTGCCAGCAGCCTTAGCGGGCCCAGCTACAATGAGCAGTTCTTC. Translated: CASSLSGPSYNEQFF.

This chain connects TRBV30 to TRBJ2-2; 7 bases fit TRBD1. From germline, CDR1 is GTSNPN and CDR2 SVGIG (reference sequence). After removal of 4 bases from V and 2 bases from J, the junction contained 7 bases not matched to a gene. The CDR3 extends over 15 amino acids. CDR3 residues: CAWKIGTANTGELFF. In nucleotides, the CDR3 is TGTGCCTGGAAAATAGGGACAGCAAACACCGGGGAGCTGTTTTTT.

The chain combines TRBV28 with TRBJ2-7; possibly TRBD2 for D (5 bases). V was shortened by 6 bases and J by 6 bases, with 18 bases between the two germline ends. Germline V gene sequence: CDR1 MDHEN, CDR2 SYDVKM. This CDR3 has 14 amino acids. CDR3 amino acids: CASRTYPTNSEQYF. CDR3 nucleotides: TGTGCCAGCAGAACATATCCGACTAACTCCGAGCAGTACTTC. The whole variable domain, remainder taken from reference TRBV28 and TRBJ2-7, is DVKVTQSSRYLVKRTGEKVFLECVQDMDHENMFWYRQDPGLGLRLIYFSYDVKMKEKGDIPEGYSVSREKKERFSLILESASTNQTSMYLCASRTYPTNSEQYFGPGTRLTVT.

The chain joins TRBV28 to TRBJ1-5; D possibly corresponds to TRBD1 (6 bases). The ends were cut back, 4 bases at V and 7 bases at J, with 14 bases in the middle. This CDR3 comprises 14 residues. Germline V gene sequence: CDR1 MDHEN, CDR2 SYDVKM. CDR3 in DNA: TGTGCCAGCAGTTCGGACAGTCTTGGGCAGCCCCAGCATTTT. Translated: CASSSDSLGQPQHF. Full variable domain (missing parts from reference TRBV28 and TRBJ1-5): DVKVTQSSRYLVKRTGEKVFLECVQDMDHENMFWYRQDPGLGLRLIYFSYDVKMKEKGDIPEGYSVSREKKERFSLILESASTNQTSMYLCASSSDSLGQPQHFGDGTRLSIL.

This rearrangement joins TRBV9 to TRBJ1-3; 8 bases align to TRBD1. This CDR3 is 16 amino acids long. V was pared by 3 bases and J by 0 bases, with 5 bases of the junction left unmatched. Germline assignment: CDR1 SGDLS and CDR2 YYNGEE. The CDR3 is CASSAGQGLSGNTIYF. The CDR3 region has the DNA TGTGCCAGCAGCGCCGGACAGGGCCTCTCTGGAAACACCATATATTTT.

The J gene is TRBJ1-4, the V gene TRBV4-2, with D perhaps TRBD1 (5 bases). Germline CDR1 is LGHNA and CDR2 is YNFKEQ. The V gene lost 4 bases and the J gene lost 8 bases, with 20 bases spanning the gap. There are 16 residues in the CDR3. The CDR3 DNA is TGTGCCAGCAGCCCCCTAGGGGAGGGATTAGAAGAAAAACTGTTTTTT. It yields the protein CASSPLGEGLEEKLFF.

This clone was detected a few times. V and J are TRBV6-5 and TRBJ2-7; 7 nucleotides agree with TRBD2. J gave up 2 bases and V 10 bases, and 8 bases lay outside the gene matches. Germline CDR1 reads MNHEY; CDR2 reads SVGAGI. The CDR3 has 13 residues. The CDR3 DNA sequence: TGTGCCACAGGGACTACCGGGACCTACGAGCAGTACTTC. It yields the protein CATGTTGTYEQYF.

The gene calls are TRBV11-3 and TRBJ1-6; TRBD1 might be the D (6 bases). V lost 7 bases, J lost 6 bases, and 16 bases lay in between. The CDR3 has 15 residues. Germline CDR1 SGHNT, CDR2 YENEEA. The CDR3 bases are TGTGCCAGCAACATAGGGGGGGGCGGTAATTCACCCCTCCACTTT. Translating it yields CASNIGGGGNSPLHF.

V usage is TRBV5-6 and J usage is TRBJ1-1; D uncertain. V shed 1 base and J shed 2 bases, with 15 bases lying between them. Germline lookup yields CDR1 SGHDT and CDR2 YYEEEE. This CDR3 contains 16 residues. DNA for the CDR3: TGTGCCAGCAGCTTGTTTCCGGGGTCAGTCAACACTGAAGCTTTCTTT. Protein: CASSLFPGSVNTEAFF.

This chain uses TRBV19 with TRBJ2-7; 8 bases line up with TRBD1. Losses at the gene ends were 7 bases for V and 3 bases for J; bases not matched to a gene: 8. The CDR3 is 14 amino acids. Per the germline V gene, CDR1 is LNHDA and CDR2 is SQIVND (reference sequence). The CDR3 loop is CASKGTGVFYEQYF. CDR3 sequence (DNA): TGTGCCAGTAAGGGGACAGGAGTCTTCTACGAGCAGTACTTC.

As DNA, the CDR3 is TGTGCCAGCAGTTTTACTGGGAGTAGTAGAGATACGCAGTATTTT. It yields the protein CASSFTGSSRDTQYF. V usage is TRBV28 and J usage is TRBJ2-3; possibly TRBD2 for D (5 bases). CDR1 and CDR2 from the germline V gene are MDHEN and SYDVKM. The V end lost 3 bases, the J end lost 5 bases, and 15 bases lay between the germline ends. The CDR3 runs 15 residues.

This sequence joins TRBV12-2 and TRBJ2-7; the listed D gene, TRBD1, was not tested against the DNA. TRBV12-2 is reported as a pseudogene. This CDR3 is built from 12 residues. DNA for the CDR3: TGTGCAAACCGACAGGGAAACTACGAGCAGTACTTC. It translates to CANRQGNYEQYF.

The rearrangement links TRBV15 to TRBJ2-1; tentative D call: TRBD1 (6 bases). From germline, CDR1 is LNHNV and CDR2 YYDKDF (reference sequence). The CDR3 extends over 15 amino acids. V dropped 3 bases and J dropped 7 bases, with 16 bases sitting between them. The CDR3: CATSSAQGIWNEQFF. The CDR3 DNA follows: TGTGCCACCAGCAGCGCACAGGGAATCTGGAATGAGCAGTTCTTC.

This clone appeared a single time. The V call is TRBV3-1 (or the pseudogene TRBV3-2), the J call TRBJ2-7, with TRBD1 identical over 9 bases. Germline V lookup: CDR1 LGHDT, CDR2 YNNKEL (reference sequence). The CDR3 extends over 15 amino acids. V shed 4 bases and J 2 bases; nucleotides not matched to a gene: 6. The CDR3 DNA is TGTGCCAGCAGCCTAGCGGACAGGGGACCCTACGAGCAGTACTTC. This gives the protein CASSLADRGPYEQYF.

The chain couples TRBV28 to TRBJ1-3; 8 nucleotides align to TRBD1. Trimming cost V 6 bases and J 3 bases; bases outside gene matches: 7. The CDR3 covers 15 residues. Germline CDR1 is MDHEN and CDR2 is SYDVKM. The chain's CDR3 is CASSSGGADGNTIYF. CDR3 nucleotide sequence: TGTGCCAGCAGCTCAGGGGGCGCGGATGGAAACACCATATATTTT.

CDR3 coding DNA: TGTGCCAGCAGCCAAGAGGACAGGGGAAGGAGATGGGCCGGGGAGCTGTTTTTT. It translates to CASSQEDRGRRWAGELFF. The chain has TRBV3-1 (or the pseudogene TRBV3-2) and TRBJ2-2; 9 bases align to TRBD1. The V gene's germline CDR1 is LGHDT and CDR2 YNNKEL (reference sequence). The CDR3 runs to 18 residues. Trimming cost V 0 bases and J 6 bases; bases outside gene matches: 11.

The V call is TRBV30, the J call TRBJ2-2; no firm D call. V lost 3 bases and J lost 7, with 12 bases in between. CDR3 length: 13 residues. Germline loops: CDR1 GTSNPN, CDR2 SVGIG (reference sequence). CDR3 loop: CAWSPSGFGELFF. CDR3 sequence (DNA): TGTGCCTGGAGCCCCTCCGGGTTCGGGGAGCTGTTTTTT.

V gene TRBV18 combines with J gene TRBJ1-3; D unclear. The germline V and J ends were trimmed by 2 bases and 0 bases, with 17 bases remaining between them. The V gene's germline CDR1 is KGHSH and CDR2 LQKENI. CDR3 length: 18 residues. The CDR3 DNA is TGTGCCAGCTCACCATCGATAAGAACTATCAACTCTGGAAACACCATATATTTT. This codes for CASSPSIRTINSGNTIYF.

V gene TRBV13 combines with J gene TRBJ1-2, with 10 positions matching TRBD1. CDR3 size: 14 residues. Germline CDR1 and CDR2: PRHDT and FYEKMQ (reference sequence). Trimming cost V 5 bases and J 4 bases; bases outside gene matches: 4. The CDR3 region has the DNA TGTGCCAGCAGCAAGGACAGGGGGATCTATGGCTACACCTTC. As protein: CASSKDRGIYGYTF.

The V and J genes are TRBV11-2 and TRBJ2-2; D is possibly TRBD1 (6 bases). This CDR3 has 18 amino acids. Germline-derived CDR1 and CDR2 are SGHAT and FQNNGV. Deletions cut 5 bases from V and 5 bases from J, with 24 bases between. Written as DNA, the CDR3 is TGTGCCAGCAGCCTTGGTAGGGGGTTTGCACTCTATACCGGGGAGCTGTTTTTT. This encodes CASSLGRGFALYTGELFF.